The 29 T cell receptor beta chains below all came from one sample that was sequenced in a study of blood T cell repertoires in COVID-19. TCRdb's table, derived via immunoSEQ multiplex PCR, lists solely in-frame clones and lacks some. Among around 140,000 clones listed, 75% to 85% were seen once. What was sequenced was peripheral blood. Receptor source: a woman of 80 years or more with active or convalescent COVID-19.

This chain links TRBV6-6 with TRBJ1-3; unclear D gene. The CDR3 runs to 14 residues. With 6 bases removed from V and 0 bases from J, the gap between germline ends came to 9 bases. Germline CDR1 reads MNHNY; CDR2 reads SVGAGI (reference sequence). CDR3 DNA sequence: TGTGCCAGCAGACATCCAACCTCTGGAAACACCATATATTTT. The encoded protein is CASRHPTSGNTIYF.

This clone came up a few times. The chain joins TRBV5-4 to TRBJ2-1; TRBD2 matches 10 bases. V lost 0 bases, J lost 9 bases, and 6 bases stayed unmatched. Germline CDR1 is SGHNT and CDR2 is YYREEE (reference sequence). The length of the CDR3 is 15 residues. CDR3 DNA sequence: TGTGCCAGCAGCTTGGGAGCGGGGGGGCTGAGTGAGCAGTTCTTC. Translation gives CASSLGAGGLSEQFF.

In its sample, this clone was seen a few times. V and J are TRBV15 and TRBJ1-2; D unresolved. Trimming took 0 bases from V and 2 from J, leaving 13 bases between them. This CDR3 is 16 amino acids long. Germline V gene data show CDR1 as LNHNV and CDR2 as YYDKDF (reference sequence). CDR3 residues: CATSRDRQTRNYGYTF. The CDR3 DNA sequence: TGTGCCACCAGCAGAGATCGGCAGACTAGAAACTATGGCTACACCTTC.

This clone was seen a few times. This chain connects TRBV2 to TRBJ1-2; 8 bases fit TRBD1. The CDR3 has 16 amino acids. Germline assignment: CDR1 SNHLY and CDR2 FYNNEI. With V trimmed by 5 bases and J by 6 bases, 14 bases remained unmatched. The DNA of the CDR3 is TGTGCCAGCAGTCCTCGAGGACAGGGTTTCGCGGATGGCTACACCTTC. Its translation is CASSPRGQGFADGYTF.

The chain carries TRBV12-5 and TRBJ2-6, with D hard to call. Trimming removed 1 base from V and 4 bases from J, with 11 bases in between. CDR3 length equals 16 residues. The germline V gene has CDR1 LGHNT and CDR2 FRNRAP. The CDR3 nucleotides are TGTGCTAGTGGTTTGGGCGAGGTGGCCGGGGCCAACGTCCTGACTTTC. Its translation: CASGLGEVAGANVLTF.

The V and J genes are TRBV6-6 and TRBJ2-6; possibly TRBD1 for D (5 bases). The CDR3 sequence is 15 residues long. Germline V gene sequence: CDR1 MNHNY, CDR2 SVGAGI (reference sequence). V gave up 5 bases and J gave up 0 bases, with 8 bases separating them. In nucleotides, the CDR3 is TGTGCCAGCAGTGGGGCGGTCTCTGGGGCCAACGTCCTGACTTTC. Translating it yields CASSGAVSGANVLTF.

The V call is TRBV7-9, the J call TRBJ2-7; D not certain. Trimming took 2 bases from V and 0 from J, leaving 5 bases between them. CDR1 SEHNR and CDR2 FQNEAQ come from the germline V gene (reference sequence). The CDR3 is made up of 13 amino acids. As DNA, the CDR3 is TGTGCCAGCAGCTTACCTCGCTCCTACGAGCAGTACTTC. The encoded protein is CASSLPRSYEQYF.

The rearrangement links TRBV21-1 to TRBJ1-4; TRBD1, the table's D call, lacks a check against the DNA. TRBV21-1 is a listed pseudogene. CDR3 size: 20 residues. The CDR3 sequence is CASSPWGQPVILGLNEKLFF. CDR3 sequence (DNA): TGTGCCAGCAGCCCCTGGGGACAACCGGTGATATTAGGGCTTAATGAAAAACTGTTTTTT.

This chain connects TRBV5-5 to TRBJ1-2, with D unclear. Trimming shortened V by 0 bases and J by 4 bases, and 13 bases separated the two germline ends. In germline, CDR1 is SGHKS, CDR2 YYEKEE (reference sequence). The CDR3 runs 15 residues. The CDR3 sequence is CASSLGALPGYGYTF. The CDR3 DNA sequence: TGTGCCAGCAGCTTGGGGGCCCTTCCCGGCTATGGCTACACCTTC. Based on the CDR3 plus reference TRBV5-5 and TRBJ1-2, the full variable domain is DAGVTQSPTHLIKTRGQQVTLRCSPISGHKSVSWYQQVLGQGPQFIFQYYEKEERGRGNFPDRFSARQFPNYSSELNVNALLLGDSALYLCASSLGALPGYGYTFGSGTRLTVV.

Written as DNA, the CDR3 is TGCAGTGCCTACCACCAAGAGACCCAGTACTTC. It yields the protein CSAYHQETQYF. The chain has TRBV20-1 and TRBJ2-5, with no clear D. V was cut by 6 bases and J by 0 bases, with 5 bases left in between. Germline loops: CDR1 DFQATT, CDR2 SNEGSKA (reference sequence). The CDR3 extends over 11 amino acids.

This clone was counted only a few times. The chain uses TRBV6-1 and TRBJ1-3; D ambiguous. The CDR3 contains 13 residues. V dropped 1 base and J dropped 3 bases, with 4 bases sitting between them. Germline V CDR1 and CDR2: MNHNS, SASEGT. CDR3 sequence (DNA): TGTGCCAGCAGTGAAGGACATGGAAACACCATATATTTT. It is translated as CASSEGHGNTIYF.

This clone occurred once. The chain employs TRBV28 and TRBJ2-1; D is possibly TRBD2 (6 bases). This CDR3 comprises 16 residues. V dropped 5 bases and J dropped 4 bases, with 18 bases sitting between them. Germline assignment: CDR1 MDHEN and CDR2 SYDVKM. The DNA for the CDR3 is TGTGCCAGCAGTCCCCCCTCCGGGAGCCGATACAATGAGCAGTTCTTC. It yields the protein CASSPPSGSRYNEQFF.

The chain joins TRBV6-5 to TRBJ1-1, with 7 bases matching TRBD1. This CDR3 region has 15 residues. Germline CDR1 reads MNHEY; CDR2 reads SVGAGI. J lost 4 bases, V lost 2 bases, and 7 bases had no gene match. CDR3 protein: CASSYRQGRGTEAFF. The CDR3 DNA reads TGTGCCAGCAGTTACCGACAGGGACGAGGCACTGAAGCTTTCTTT.

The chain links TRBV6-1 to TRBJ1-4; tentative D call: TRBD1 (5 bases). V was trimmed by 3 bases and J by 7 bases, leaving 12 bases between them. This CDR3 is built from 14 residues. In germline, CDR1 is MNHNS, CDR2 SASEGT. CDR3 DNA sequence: TGTGCCAGCAGTGAGATCGGCCAGGGTGAAAAACTGTTTTTT. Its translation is CASSEIGQGEKLFF.

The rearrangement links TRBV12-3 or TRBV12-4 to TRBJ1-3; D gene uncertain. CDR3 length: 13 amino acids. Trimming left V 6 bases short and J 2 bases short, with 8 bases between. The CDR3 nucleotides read TGTGCCAGCAGCTTACGGGCTGGAAACACCATATATTTT. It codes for CASSLRAGNTIYF.

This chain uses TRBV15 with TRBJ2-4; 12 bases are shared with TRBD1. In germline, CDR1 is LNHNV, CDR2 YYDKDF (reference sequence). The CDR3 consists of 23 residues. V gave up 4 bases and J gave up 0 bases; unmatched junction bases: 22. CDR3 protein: CATSTLHLPPGTGGLIAKNIQYF. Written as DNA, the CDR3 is TGTGCCACCAGCACTCTCCACCTTCCCCCCGGGACAGGGGGCCTGATAGCCAAAAACATTCAGTACTTC.

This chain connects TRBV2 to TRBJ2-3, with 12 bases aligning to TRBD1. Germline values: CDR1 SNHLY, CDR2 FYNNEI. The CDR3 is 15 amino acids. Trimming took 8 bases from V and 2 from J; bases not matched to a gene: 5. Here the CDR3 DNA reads TGTGCCAGCTCTACGGGACAGGGGGCCACAGATACGCAGTATTTT. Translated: CASSTGQGATDTQYF.

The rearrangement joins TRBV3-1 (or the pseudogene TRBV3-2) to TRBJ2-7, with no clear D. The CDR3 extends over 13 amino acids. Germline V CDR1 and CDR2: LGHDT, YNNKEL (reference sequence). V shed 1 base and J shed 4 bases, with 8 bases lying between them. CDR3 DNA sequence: TGTGCCAGCAGCCAAGTGGCTGGTTACGAGCAGTACTTC. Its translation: CASSQVAGYEQYF.

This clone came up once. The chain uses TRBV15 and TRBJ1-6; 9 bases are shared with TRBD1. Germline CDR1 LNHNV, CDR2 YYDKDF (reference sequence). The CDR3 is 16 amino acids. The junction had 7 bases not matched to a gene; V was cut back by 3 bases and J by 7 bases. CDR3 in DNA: TGTGCCACCAGCAGCGGAGGACAGGGGCGAAATTCACCCCTCCACTTT. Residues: CATSSGGQGRNSPLHF.

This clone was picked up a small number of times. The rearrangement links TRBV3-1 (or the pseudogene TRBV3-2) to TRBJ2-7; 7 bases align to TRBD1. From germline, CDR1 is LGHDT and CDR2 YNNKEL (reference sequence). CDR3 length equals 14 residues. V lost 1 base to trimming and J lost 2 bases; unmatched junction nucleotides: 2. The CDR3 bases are TGTGCCAGCAGCCAAGGGGACAGAGCCTACGAGCAGTACTTC. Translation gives CASSQGDRAYEQYF.

CDR3 coding DNA: TGTGCCAGCAGTACAGGGGGAAGTGGCTACACCTTC. Protein: CASSTGGSGYTF. The chain employs TRBV12-3 or TRBV12-4 and TRBJ1-2, with 8 nucleotides matching TRBD1. Trimming cost V 5 bases and J 7 bases; bases outside gene matches: 3. This CDR3 has 12 amino acids.

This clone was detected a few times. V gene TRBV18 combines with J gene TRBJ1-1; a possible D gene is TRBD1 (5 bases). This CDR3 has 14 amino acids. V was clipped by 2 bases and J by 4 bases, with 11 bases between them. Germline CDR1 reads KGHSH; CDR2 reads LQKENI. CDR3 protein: CASSPIDQGTEAFF. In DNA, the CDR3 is TGTGCCAGCTCACCAATAGACCAGGGCACTGAAGCTTTCTTT.

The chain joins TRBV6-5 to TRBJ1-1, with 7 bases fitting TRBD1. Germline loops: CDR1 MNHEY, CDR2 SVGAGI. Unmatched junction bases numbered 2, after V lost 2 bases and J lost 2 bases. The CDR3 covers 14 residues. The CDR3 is CASSYGTVNTEAFF. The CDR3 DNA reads TGTGCCAGCAGTTACGGGACAGTCAACACTGAAGCTTTCTTT.

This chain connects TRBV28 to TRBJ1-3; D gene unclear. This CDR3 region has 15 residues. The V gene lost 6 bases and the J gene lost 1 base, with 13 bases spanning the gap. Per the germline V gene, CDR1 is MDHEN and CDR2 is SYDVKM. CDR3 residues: CASRPPRASGNTIYF. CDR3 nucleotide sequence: TGTGCCAGCAGGCCCCCCCGTGCGTCTGGAAACACCATATATTTT.

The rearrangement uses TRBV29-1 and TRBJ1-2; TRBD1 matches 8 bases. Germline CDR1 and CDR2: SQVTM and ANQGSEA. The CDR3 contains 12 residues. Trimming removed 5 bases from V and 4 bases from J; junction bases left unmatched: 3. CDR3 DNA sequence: TGCAGCGTTTTCACAGGGGGCTATGGCTACACCTTC. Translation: CSVFTGGYGYTF.

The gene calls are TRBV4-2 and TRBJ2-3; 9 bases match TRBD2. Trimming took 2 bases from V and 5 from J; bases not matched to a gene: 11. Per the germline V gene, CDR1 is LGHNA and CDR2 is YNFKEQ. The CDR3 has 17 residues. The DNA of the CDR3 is TGTGCCAGCAGCCAATTTAGCGGGGGAGCCTTGAGAGATACGCAGTATTTT. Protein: CASSQFSGGALRDTQYF.

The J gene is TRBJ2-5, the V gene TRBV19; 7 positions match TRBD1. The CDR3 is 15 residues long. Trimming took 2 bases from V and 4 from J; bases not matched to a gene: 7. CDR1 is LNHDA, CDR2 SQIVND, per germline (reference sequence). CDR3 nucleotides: TGTGCCAGTAGTATATTCGAGGGGGCGCGAGAGACCCAGTACTTC. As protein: CASSIFEGARETQYF.

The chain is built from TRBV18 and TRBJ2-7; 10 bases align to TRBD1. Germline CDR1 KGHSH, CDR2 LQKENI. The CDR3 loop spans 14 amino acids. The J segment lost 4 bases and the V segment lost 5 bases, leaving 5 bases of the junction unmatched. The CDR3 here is CASSGDRGNYEQYF. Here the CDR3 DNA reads TGTGCCAGCTCAGGGGACAGGGGAAATTACGAGCAGTACTTC.

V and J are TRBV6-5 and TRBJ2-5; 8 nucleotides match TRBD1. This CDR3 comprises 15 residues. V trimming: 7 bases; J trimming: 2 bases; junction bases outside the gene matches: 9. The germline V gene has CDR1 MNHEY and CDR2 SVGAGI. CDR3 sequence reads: CASTRTGNGQETQYF. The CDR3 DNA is TGTGCCAGCACTAGGACAGGGAATGGACAAGAGACCCAGTACTTC.